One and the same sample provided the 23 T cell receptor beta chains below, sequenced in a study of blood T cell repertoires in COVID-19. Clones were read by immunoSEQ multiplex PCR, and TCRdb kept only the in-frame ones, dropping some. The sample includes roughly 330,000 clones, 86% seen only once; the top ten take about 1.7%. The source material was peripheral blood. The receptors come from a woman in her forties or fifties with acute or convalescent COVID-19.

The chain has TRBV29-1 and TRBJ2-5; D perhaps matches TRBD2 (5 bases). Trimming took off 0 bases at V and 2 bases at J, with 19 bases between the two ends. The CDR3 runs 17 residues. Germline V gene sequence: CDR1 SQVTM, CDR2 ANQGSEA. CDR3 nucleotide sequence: TGCAGCGTTGAAGATCGGTCGGTGAGGGTGGGACAAGAGACCCAGTACTTC. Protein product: CSVEDRSVRVGQETQYF.

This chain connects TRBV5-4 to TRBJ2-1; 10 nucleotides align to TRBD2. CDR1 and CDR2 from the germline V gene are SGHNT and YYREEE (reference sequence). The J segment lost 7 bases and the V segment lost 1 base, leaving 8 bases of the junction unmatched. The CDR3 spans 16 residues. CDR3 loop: CASSLWLAGAGNEQFF. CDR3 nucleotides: TGTGCCAGCAGCTTGTGGCTAGCGGGAGCAGGGAATGAGCAGTTCTTC.

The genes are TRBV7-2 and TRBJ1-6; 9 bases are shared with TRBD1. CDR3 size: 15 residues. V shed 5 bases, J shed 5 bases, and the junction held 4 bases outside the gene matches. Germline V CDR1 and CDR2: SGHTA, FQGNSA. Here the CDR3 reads CASSPRDRDNSPLHF. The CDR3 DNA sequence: TGTGCCAGCAGCCCTCGGGACAGGGATAATTCACCCCTCCACTTT.

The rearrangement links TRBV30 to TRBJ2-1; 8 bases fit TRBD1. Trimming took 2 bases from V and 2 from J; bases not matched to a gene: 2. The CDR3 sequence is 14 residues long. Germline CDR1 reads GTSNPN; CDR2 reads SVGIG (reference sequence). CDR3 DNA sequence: TGTGCCTGGAGTCAGGGGGCAACCTACAATGAGCAGTTCTTC. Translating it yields CAWSQGATYNEQFF.

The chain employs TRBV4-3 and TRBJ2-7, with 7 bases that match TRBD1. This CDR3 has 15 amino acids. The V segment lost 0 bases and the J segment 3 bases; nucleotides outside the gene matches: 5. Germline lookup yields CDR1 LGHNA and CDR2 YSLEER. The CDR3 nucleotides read TGCGCCAGCAGCCAAGATAGGGGGCCGATCTACGAGCAGTACTTC. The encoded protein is CASSQDRGPIYEQYF.

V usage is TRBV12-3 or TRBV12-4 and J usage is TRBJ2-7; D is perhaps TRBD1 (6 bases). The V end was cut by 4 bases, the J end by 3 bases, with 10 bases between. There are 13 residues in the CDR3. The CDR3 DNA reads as TGTGCCAGCAGTTCACAGGGACGCTACGAGCAGTACTTC. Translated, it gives CASSSQGRYEQYF.

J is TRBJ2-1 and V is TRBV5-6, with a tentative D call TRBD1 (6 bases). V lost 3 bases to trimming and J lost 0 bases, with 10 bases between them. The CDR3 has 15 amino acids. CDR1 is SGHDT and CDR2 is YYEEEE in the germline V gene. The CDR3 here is CASSYGQSSYNEQFF. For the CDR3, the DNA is TGTGCCAGCAGCTACGGACAGAGCTCCTACAATGAGCAGTTCTTC.

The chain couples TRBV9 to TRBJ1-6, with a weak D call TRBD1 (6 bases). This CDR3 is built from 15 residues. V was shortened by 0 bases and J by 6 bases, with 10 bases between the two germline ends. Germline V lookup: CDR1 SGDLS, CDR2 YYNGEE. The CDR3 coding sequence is TGTGCCAGCAGCGTAGATGGGGGCGGTAATTCACCCCTCCACTTT. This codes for CASSVDGGGNSPLHF.

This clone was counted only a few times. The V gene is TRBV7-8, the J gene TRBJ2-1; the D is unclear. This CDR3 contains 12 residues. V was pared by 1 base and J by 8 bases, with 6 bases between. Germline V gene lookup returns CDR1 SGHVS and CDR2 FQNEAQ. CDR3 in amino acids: CASSLGSDEQFF. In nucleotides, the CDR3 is TGTGCCAGCAGCTTAGGGTCGGATGAGCAGTTCTTC.

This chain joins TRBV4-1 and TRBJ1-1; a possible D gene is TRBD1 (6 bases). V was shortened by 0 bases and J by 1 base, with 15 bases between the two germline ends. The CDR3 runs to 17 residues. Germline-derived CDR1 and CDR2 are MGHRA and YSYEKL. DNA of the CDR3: TGCGCCAGCAGCCAAGATTTTAGCACAGGGCCGAACACTGAAGCTTTCTTT. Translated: CASSQDFSTGPNTEAFF.

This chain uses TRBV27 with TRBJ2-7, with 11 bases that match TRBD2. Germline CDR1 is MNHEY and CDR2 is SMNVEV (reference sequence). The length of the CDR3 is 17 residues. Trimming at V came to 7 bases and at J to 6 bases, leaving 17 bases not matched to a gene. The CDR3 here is CASNSIKIAGGPGEQYF. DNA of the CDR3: TGTGCCAGCAATTCTATTAAAATAGCGGGAGGGCCGGGCGAGCAGTACTTC.

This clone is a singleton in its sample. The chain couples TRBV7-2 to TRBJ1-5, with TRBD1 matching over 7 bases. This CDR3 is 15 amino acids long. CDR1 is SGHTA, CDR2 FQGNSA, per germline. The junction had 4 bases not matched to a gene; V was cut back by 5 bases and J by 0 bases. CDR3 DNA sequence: TGTGCCAGCAGCGGACAGGTGAATAGCAATCAGCCCCAGCATTTT. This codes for CASSGQVNSNQPQHF.

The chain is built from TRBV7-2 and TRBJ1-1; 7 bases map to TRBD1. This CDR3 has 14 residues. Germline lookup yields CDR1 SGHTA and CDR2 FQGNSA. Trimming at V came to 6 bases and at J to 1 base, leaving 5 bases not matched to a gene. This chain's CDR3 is CASRVGQANTEAFF. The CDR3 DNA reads TGTGCCAGCAGAGTCGGACAGGCGAACACTGAAGCTTTCTTT.

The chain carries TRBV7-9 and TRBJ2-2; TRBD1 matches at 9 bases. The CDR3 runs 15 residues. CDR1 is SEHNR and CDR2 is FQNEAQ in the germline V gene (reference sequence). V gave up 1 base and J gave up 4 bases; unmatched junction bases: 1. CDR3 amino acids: CASSLGQGVTGELFF. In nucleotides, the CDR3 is TGTGCCAGCAGCTTAGGACAGGGGGTCACCGGGGAGCTGTTTTTT.

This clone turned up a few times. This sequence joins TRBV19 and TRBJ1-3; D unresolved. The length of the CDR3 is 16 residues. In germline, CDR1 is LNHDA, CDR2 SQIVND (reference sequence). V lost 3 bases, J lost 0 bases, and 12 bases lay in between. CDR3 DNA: TGTGCCAGTAGTATCGGAGGCACTCCCTCTGGAAACACCATATATTTT. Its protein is CASSIGGTPSGNTIYF.

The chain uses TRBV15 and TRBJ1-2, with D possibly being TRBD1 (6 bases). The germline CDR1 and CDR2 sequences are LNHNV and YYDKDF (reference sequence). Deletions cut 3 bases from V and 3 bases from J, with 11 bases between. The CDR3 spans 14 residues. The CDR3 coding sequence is TGTGCCACCAGCAGTCAGGGGTCATACTATGGCTACACCTTC. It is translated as CATSSQGSYYGYTF.

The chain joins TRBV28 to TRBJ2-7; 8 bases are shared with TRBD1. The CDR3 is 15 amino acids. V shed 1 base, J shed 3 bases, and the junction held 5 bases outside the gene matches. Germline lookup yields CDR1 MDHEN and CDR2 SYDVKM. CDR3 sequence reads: CASSLYRGASYEQYF. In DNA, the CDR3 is TGTGCCAGCAGTTTATACAGGGGGGCAAGCTACGAGCAGTACTTC.

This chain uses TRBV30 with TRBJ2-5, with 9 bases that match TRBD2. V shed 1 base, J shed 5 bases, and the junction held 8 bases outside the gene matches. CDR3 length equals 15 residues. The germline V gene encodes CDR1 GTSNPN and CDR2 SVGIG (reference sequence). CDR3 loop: CAWSALAGPSETQYF. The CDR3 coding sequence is TGTGCCTGGAGTGCCCTAGCGGGACCGTCTGAGACCCAGTACTTC.

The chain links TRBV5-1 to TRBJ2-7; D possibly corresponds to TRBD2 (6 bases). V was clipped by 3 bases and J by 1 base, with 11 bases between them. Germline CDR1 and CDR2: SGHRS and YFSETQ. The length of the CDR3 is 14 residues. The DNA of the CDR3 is TGCGCCAGCAGCTATAGCGGAGGGTCCTACGAGCAGTACTTC. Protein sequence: CASSYSGGSYEQYF.

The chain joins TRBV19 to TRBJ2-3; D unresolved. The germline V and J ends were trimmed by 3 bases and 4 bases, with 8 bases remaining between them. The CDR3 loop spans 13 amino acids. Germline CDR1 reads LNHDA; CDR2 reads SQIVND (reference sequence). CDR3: CASSMSFPDTQYF. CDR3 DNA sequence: TGTGCCAGTAGTATGTCCTTTCCAGATACGCAGTATTTT.

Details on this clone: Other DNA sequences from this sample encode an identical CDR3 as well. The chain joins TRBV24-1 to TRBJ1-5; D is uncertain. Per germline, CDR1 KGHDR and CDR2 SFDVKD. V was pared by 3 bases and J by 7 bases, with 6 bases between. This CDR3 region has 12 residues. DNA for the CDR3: TGTGCCACCAGTGATGGCGGACAGCCCCAGCATTTT. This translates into CATSDGGQPQHF.

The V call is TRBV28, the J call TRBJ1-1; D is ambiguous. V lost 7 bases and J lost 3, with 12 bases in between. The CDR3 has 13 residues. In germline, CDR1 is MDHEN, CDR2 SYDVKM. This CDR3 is CASTSGFYTEAFF. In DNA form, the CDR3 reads TGTGCCAGCACATCCGGTTTTTACACTGAAGCTTTCTTT. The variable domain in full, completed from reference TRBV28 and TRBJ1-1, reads DVKVTQSSRYLVKRTGEKVFLECVQDMDHENMFWYRQDPGLGLRLIYFSYDVKMKEKGDIPEGYSVSREKKERFSLILESASTNQTSMYLCASTSGFYTEAFFGQGTRLTVV.

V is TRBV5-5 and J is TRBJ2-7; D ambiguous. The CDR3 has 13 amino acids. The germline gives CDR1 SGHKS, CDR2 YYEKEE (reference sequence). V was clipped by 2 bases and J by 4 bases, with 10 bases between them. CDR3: CASSFTDGYEQYF. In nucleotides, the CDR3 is TGTGCCAGCAGCTTCACTGACGGGTACGAGCAGTACTTC.